This T cell receptor beta chain was observed in a study of metastatic and nonmetastatic thyroid tumors. With MiXCR, TCRdb reprocessed the PCR reads. The sample shows about 21,000 clones, around 17% of them seen only once. In its sample, this clone was seen many times. The CDR3 is 15 residues long. V trimming: 5 bases; J trimming: 2 bases; junction bases outside the gene matches: 11. Germline loops: CDR1 DFQATT, CDR2 SNEGSKA (reference sequence). Every patient was untreated before thyroid surgery. V usage is TRBV20-1 and J usage is TRBJ2-7; 8 bases align to TRBD2. The specimen sequenced was blood. The clonotype originates from a male donor with papillary thyroid cancer or a benign thyroid nodule (not recorded which). Some clones in this sample may be carry-over from other donors' samples. CDR3 in amino acids: CSAHESGRDPYEQYF. CDR3 bases: TGCAGTGCTCATGAGAGCGGGAGAGACCCCTACGAGCAGTACTTC.